A selection of T cell receptor beta chains follows, all from one sample in a study of blood T cell repertoires in COVID-19. Generated by immunoSEQ multiplex PCR, the TCRdb table keeps only in-frame clones and is missing some. The table includes around 110,000 clones, around 80% detected once. The sample comprised peripheral blood. These receptors came from a man between 60 and 75 years old with active or convalescent COVID-19. Both conserved end residues are part of each CDR3. The D gene is left open where the match is weak. The size of a clone is reported for some rows only, either as once, few or many, or as a class for expanded clones.

J gene	clone size	D gene	CDR3 length	V gene	CDR3 DNA	CDR3 protein
TRBJ1-1	few	-	16	TRBV19	TGTGCCAGTAGTATAGAGGCGGCACGAGGAAACACTGAAGCTTTCTTT	CASSIEAARGNTEAFF
TRBJ1-1	-	-	15	TRBV2	TGTGCCAGCAGTGAATTGGAGGGAATGAACACTGAAGCTTTCTTT	CASSELEGMNTEAFF
TRBJ2-1	-	-	17	TRBV28	TGTGCCAGCAAAAAAGGGGGTTTATCGAGCTCCTACAATGAGCAGTTCTTC	CASKKGGLSSSYNEQFF
TRBJ2-7	-	-	13	TRBV7-8	TGTGCCAGCAGCTCGGGACATGCCTACGAGCAGTACTTC	CASSSGHAYEQYF
TRBJ1-2	-	TRBD1	14	TRBV19	TGTGCCAGTAATTACCCCGACAGGGGCTATGGCTACACCTTC	CASNYPDRGYGYTF
TRBJ1-5	-	-	15	TRBV19	TGTGCCAGTAGTATGATCGGGGATGGCAATCAGCCCCAGCATTTT	CASSMIGDGNQPQHF
TRBJ2-5	few	TRBD1	17	TRBV5-4	TGTGCCAGCAGCTTGGACCTGGAGACAGGGGGTAGTGAGACCCAGTACTTC	CASSLDLETGGSETQYF
TRBJ2-7	-	-	11	TRBV28	TGTGCCAGCAGTTGGCTTTACGAGCAGTACTTC	CASSWLYEQYF
TRBJ2-3	-	-	14	TRBV6-4	TGTGCCAGCAGTCTGGACAGACGCACAGATACGCAGTATTTT	CASSLDRRTDTQYF
TRBJ1-5	-	TRBD1	15	TRBV7-2	TGTGCCAGCAGCTTGACAGGGGGCGGGAATCAGCCCCAGCATTTT	CASSLTGGGNQPQHF
TRBJ2-7	-	-	13	TRBV12-3/TRBV12-4	TGTGCCAGCAGTTTGGGGCAGGTCTACGAGCAGTACTTC	CASSLGQVYEQYF
TRBJ1-2	-	TRBD1	13	TRBV28	TGTGCCAGCAGGGGACAGGGGGCTGGGGGCTACACCTTC	CASRGQGAGGYTF
TRBJ2-1	-	-	13	TRBV19	TGTGCCTCGACCTCCCCGGGAAACAATGAGCAGTTCTTC	CASTSPGNNEQFF
TRBJ1-1	many	TRBD1	15	TRBV7-9	TGTGCCAGCAGCCGTCGGGACAGGCCAGACACTGAAGCTTTCTTT	CASSRRDRPDTEAFF
TRBJ2-1	-	-	12	TRBV7-9	TGTGCCAGCAGCCCGGCCGAGGCTGAGCAGTTCTTC	CASSPAEAEQFF
TRBJ2-1	-	TRBD2	14	TRBV5-4	TGTGCCAGCAGCTTGAGCGGGAGCATTCATGAGCAGTTCTTC	CASSLSGSIHEQFF
TRBJ2-7	-	-	13	TRBV18	TGTGCCAGCTCTCCAGGGGGGTCCTACGAGCAGTACTTC	CASSPGGSYEQYF
TRBJ1-1	-	TRBD1	15	TRBV18	TGTGCCAGCTCACCGTACGGGACAGAAAACACTGAAGCTTTCTTT	CASSPYGTENTEAFF
TRBJ2-7	-	-	14	TRBV10-3	TGTGCCATCAGTGAGTGGGACAACTCCTACGAGCAGTACTTC	CAISEWDNSYEQYF
TRBJ1-2	few	TRBD1	16	TRBV27	TGTGCCAGCAGTTTAGGGGGGAACAGGGGAAACTATGGCTACACCTTC	CASSLGGNRGNYGYTF
TRBJ1-3	-	TRBD1	16	TRBV28	TGTGCCAGCAGTTTATTTCAGGGGGCATCTGGAAACACCATATATTTT	CASSLFQGASGNTIYF
TRBJ1-2	-	-	10	TRBV7-2	TGTGCCAGCAGCTTAGCAGGGGGATACTTC	CASSLAGGYF
TRBJ2-5	-	-	13	TRBV7-3	TGTGCCAGCAGCCCCACCGGCGGCGGGACCCAGTACTTC	CASSPTGGGTQYF
TRBJ1-2	-	-	15	TRBV5-4	TGTGCCAGCAGCCGGGGTACAGCCAGGGAGGGTGGCTACACCTTC	CASSRGTAREGGYTF
TRBJ1-5	-	TRBD1	15	TRBV10-3	TGTGCCATCAGTGAAAACAGGGGGCATAATCAGCCCCAGCATTTT	CAISENRGHNQPQHF
TRBJ1-4	-	TRBD1	13	TRBV30	TGTGCCTGGGGGGGGACAGGGTATGAAAAACTGTTTTTT	CAWGGTGYEKLFF
TRBJ1-5	-	-	14	TRBV28	TGTGCCAGCAAATTCAGTCATAGCAATCAGCCCCAGCATTTT	CASKFSHSNQPQHF
TRBJ2-2	-	-	15	TRBV3-1/TRBV3-2	TGTGCCAGCAGCCAAGGGGGAGTGGTGGCCGGGGAGCTGTTTTTT	CASSQGGVVAGELFF
TRBJ1-4	once	-	15	TRBV18	TGTGCCAGCTCACGACTGGGGGGTCAGGACGAAAAACTGTTTTTT	CASSRLGGQDEKLFF
TRBJ2-7	once	TRBD1	13	TRBV27	TGTGCCAGCAGTTTCAGGGGGACCTACGAGCAGTACTTC	CASSFRGTYEQYF
TRBJ1-5	-	-	15	TRBV27	TGTGCCAGCACCCCGACTCAGGGTTCAGGCCAGCCCCAGCATTTT	CASTPTQGSGQPQHF
TRBJ2-5	-	TRBD2	15	TRBV28	TGTGCCAGCAGCGGGACTAGCGGGAAAGAAGAGACCCAGTACTTC	CASSGTSGKEETQYF
TRBJ2-4	-	TRBD2	16	TRBV24-1	TGTGCCACCAGTGCCCCGCCCGGCAGGGAGGGAAACATTCAGTACTTC	CATSAPPGREGNIQYF
TRBJ2-1	-	TRBD2	15	TRBV2	TGTGCCAGCAGTTCTACTAGCGGGAGCTACAATGAGCAGTTCTTC	CASSSTSGSYNEQFF
TRBJ2-7	-	TRBD2	15	TRBV6-5	TGTGCCAGCATAAGGGTCCCAGCGGGAGATTACGAGCAGTACTTC	CASIRVPAGDYEQYF
TRBJ2-1	-	TRBD1	12	TRBV18	TGTGCCAGCTCACTACGGACAGGGGAGCAGTTCTTC	CASSLRTGEQFF
TRBJ2-7	many	TRBD2	16	TRBV19	TGTGCCACCAGTTTTCCAACTAGCGGGAGGTCCTACGAGCAGTACTTC	CATSFPTSGRSYEQYF
TRBJ2-7	-	-	15	TRBV9	TGTGCCAGCAGCGTCGGGTCTTCTCGGAACTACGAGCAGTACTTC	CASSVGSSRNYEQYF
TRBJ2-7	-	TRBD1	16	TRBV18	TGTGCCAGCTCGCCACCAACAGGGGGCAACCGGGGCGAGCAGTACTTC	CASSPPTGGNRGEQYF
TRBJ2-5	-	TRBD1	15	TRBV7-2	TGTGCCAGCAGCTCACCAACAGGGGGCTTAGAGACCCAGTACTTC	CASSSPTGGLETQYF
TRBJ1-1	-	TRBD1	15	TRBV7-2	TGTGCCAGCAGCCCGACAGGGGGCTCGCCCACTGAAGCTTTCTTT	CASSPTGGSPTEAFF
TRBJ2-1	-	-	12	TRBV3-1/TRBV3-2	TGTGCCAGCAGCCAAGATCAGAGGGAGCAGTTCTTC	CASSQDQREQFF
TRBJ2-1	-	TRBD2	15	TRBV19	TGTGCCAGTAGTACAGGGACTAGCGGGAGAATCAGGGAGTTCTTC	CASSTGTSGRIREFF
TRBJ2-2	few	-	13	TRBV24-1	TGTGCCACCAGTGATCCAGGTATCGGGGAGCTGTTTTTT	CATSDPGIGELFF
TRBJ1-2	-	-	14	TRBV27	TGTGCCAGCAGTCCCCGGGACTTAAGAGATGGCTACACCTTC	CASSPRDLRDGYTF
TRBJ2-5	-	-	14	TRBV7-9	TGTGCCAGCAACCTACTACGGGAAAGGGAGACCCAGTACTTC	CASNLLRERETQYF
TRBJ1-5	-	-	13	TRBV19	TGTGCCAGTAGTATAGGAGGGTTAGAGCCCCAGCATTTT	CASSIGGLEPQHF
TRBJ2-3	-	TRBD2	13	TRBV29-1	TGCAGCGTTGAGGCGGGAGTCTCAGATACGCAGTATTTT	CSVEAGVSDTQYF
TRBJ2-7	-	TRBD2	13	TRBV10-3	TGTGCCATCAGGAGCGGGAGTGACTACGAGCAGTACTTC	CAIRSGSDYEQYF
TRBJ2-7	large	TRBD2	14	TRBV28	TGTGCCAGCAGTTATAGCGGGGGCCTCTACGAGCAGTACTTC	CASSYSGGLYEQYF
TRBJ2-5	-	TRBD1	16	TRBV9	TGTGCCAGCAGCATCGGACAGGAAAATCTACAAGAGACCCAGTACTTC	CASSIGQENLQETQYF
TRBJ2-1	-	-	18	TRBV21-1	TGTGCCAGCAACTTACTAGCGGGAGGGCCTACGGGGTACAATGAGCAGTTCTTC	CASNLLAGGPTGYNEQFF
TRBJ2-3	-	-	12	TRBV7-8	TGTGCCAGCAGCTCCCACACAGATACGCAGTATTTT	CASSSHTDTQYF
TRBJ2-3	-	-	15	TRBV7-3	TGTGCCAGCAGCTTTACCGGACGGGACACAGATACGCAGTATTTT	CASSFTGRDTDTQYF
TRBJ1-2	-	-	13	TRBV28	TGTGCCAGCAGTAGGTTGGGAGCCTATGGCTACACCTTC	CASSRLGAYGYTF
TRBJ2-1	-	-	14	TRBV10-2	TGCGCCAGCAGCAGCGTGAGCTCCTACAATGAGCAGTTCTTC	CASSSVSSYNEQFF